Reported below is one T cell receptor (beta chain). The data originate from a study of blood T cell repertoires in COVID-19. Study in general: Material from acute and convalescent COVID-19 was sourced from the United States, Italy and Spain.

Original analysis: Amplified reference gene primers provided the basis for estimating nucleated cell counts. Using immunoSEQ multiplex PCR, the repertoire was profiled, and TCRdb retains in-frame clones only, with some absent. V and J calls plus clone size are reproduced from that table; the DNA served to infer D and trimming. The table has about 140,000 clones, roughly 80% seen once. The CDR3 runs to 14 residues. Germline V gene sequence: CDR1 SGHDT, CDR2 YYEEEE. V lost 2 bases, J lost 7 bases, and 15 bases lay in between. This sequence joins TRBV5-6 and TRBJ1-2; tentatively, D is TRBD1 (6 bases). Material for sequencing was peripheral blood. This clonotype originated in a middle-aged man with active or convalescent COVID-19. The chain's CDR3 is CASSFPAGEGGYTF. In nucleotides, the CDR3 is TGTGCCAGCAGCTTCCCCGCAGGGGAGGGTGGCTACACCTTC.